Below, 9 T cell receptor beta chains from the same sample are listed, as sequenced in a study of control samples from healthy donors and cancer patients. Assay: immunoSEQ multiplex PCR; the TCRdb copy retains only in-frame clones and omits some. The sample holds 80,000 to 100,000 clones; roughly 92% are singletons and the top ten take around 3%. The sequenced sample was blood. These receptor sequences come from a human donor in good health. The donor label of this sample is uncertain.

The chain is built from TRBV5-1 and TRBJ2-2; 8 nucleotides agree with TRBD1. With 4 bases clipped from V and 5 bases from J, the junction kept 10 bases outside the gene matches. Germline V gives CDR1 SGHRS, CDR2 YFSETQ. This CDR3 contains 16 residues. CDR3: CASSRVGQGGTGELFF. The DNA of the CDR3 is TGCGCCAGCAGCCGGGTCGGACAGGGTGGGACCGGGGAGCTGTTTTTT.

The CDR3 DNA is TGTGCCAGCAGTTTCGGACTAGCGGGTAAAGAGCAGTACTTC. Protein: CASSFGLAGKEQYF. This sequence joins TRBV28 and TRBJ2-7; TRBD2 aligns across 11 bases. J gave up 7 bases and V 3 bases, and 5 bases lay outside the gene matches. CDR1 and CDR2 (germline): MDHEN, SYDVKM. The length of the CDR3 is 14 residues.

The genes are TRBV5-1 and TRBJ2-2; D is unresolved. The V and J ends lost 0 bases and 4 bases respectively, with 10 bases between them. Looked up from germline, CDR1 is SGHRS and CDR2 is YFSETQ. The CDR3 extends over 15 amino acids. DNA of the CDR3: TGCGCCAGCAGCTTGGAGGCCTCCCCCACCGGGGAGCTGTTTTTT. This encodes CASSLEASPTGELFF.

The chain is built from TRBV24-1 and TRBJ2-3; 8 bases line up with TRBD1. Germline CDR1 KGHDR, CDR2 SFDVKD. The CDR3 runs to 15 residues. V shed 0 bases and J 3 bases; nucleotides not matched to a gene: 1. The CDR3 DNA reads as TGTGCCACCAGTGATTTGGGGACAGGTACAGATACGCAGTATTTT. Translated: CATSDLGTGTDTQYF.

The V and J genes are TRBV10-3 and TRBJ2-7, with 8 nucleotides matching TRBD1. Germline CDR1 ENHRY, CDR2 SYGVKD. The CDR3 consists of 15 residues. The V segment lost 2 bases and the J segment 7 bases; nucleotides outside the gene matches: 10. The CDR3 reads CAISEVQGAGGEQYV. The CDR3, as DNA: TGTGCCATCAGTGAGGTTCAGGGGGCAGGAGGGGAGCAGTACGTC.

This clone showed up just once. V gene TRBV7-2 combines with J gene TRBJ1-2, with D maybe TRBD1 (6 bases). CDR1 and CDR2 from the germline V gene are SGHTA and FQGNSA. V lost 6 bases and J 7 bases, leaving 18 bases between the germline ends. The CDR3 totals 14 residues. Written as DNA, the CDR3 is TGTGCCAGCAGTTTCACAGGGCTCACCAGTGGCTACACCTTC. Translating it yields CASSFTGLTSGYTF.

This chain uses TRBV30 with TRBJ2-2; D call uncertain. V was clipped by 0 bases and J by 4 bases, with 9 bases between them. Germline CDR1 is GTSNPN and CDR2 is SVGIG (reference sequence). This CDR3 comprises 14 residues. For the CDR3, the DNA is TGTGCCTGGAGTGTAACGGCAGTCACCGGGGAGCTGTTTTTT. Protein sequence: CAWSVTAVTGELFF.

V is TRBV18 and J is TRBJ2-1; unclear D gene. V was trimmed by 6 bases and J by 7 bases, leaving 22 bases between them. Germline CDR1 KGHSH, CDR2 LQKENI. This CDR3 is built from 16 residues. The chain's CDR3 is CASSPLDRERANEQFF. In DNA form, the CDR3 reads TGTGCCAGCTCCCCTCTGGATAGGGAAAGGGCTAATGAGCAGTTCTTC.

A word on this clone: Other DNA sequences from this sample encode an identical CDR3 as well. J is TRBJ2-2 and V is TRBV5-1; D perhaps matches TRBD1 (5 bases). There are 15 residues in the CDR3. Trimming removed 4 bases from V and 0 bases from J, with 10 bases in between. Germline values: CDR1 SGHRS, CDR2 YFSETQ. CDR3 bases: TGCGCCAGCAGCCTTGGGGCAACGAACACCGGGGAGCTGTTTTTT. Translating gives CASSLGATNTGELFF.